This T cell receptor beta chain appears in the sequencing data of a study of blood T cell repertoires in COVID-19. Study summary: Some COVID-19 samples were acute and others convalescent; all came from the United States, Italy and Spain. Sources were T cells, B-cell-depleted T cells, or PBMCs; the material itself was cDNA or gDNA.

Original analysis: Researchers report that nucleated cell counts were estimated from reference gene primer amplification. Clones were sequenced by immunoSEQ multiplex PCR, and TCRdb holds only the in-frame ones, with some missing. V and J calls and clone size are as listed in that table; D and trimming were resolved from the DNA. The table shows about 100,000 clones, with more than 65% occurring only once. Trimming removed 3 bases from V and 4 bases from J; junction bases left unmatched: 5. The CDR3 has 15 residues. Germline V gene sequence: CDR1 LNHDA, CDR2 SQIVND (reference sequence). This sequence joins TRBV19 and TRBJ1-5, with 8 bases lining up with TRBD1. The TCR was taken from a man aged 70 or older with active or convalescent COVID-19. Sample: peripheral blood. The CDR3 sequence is CASSIGRGRNQPQHF. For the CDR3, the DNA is TGTGCCAGTAGTATTGGCAGGGGGCGTAATCAGCCCCAGCATTTT.